Described below is a single TCR beta chain sequence and its context. The antigen remains unidentified. This entry comes from a study of T cell responses to AZD1222 COVID-19 vaccine. Overall study results and limits: Nearly half of spike-specific TCRs reportedly target variant regions that are unmutated in the B.1.351 and B.1.1.7 variants. Just a handful of AZD1222 recipients were seropositive at baseline.

The repertoire was sequenced with immunoSEQ multiplex PCR; TCRdb's copy has only in-frame clones and lacks some. Of around 140,000 clones listed, around 90% are singletons. The length of the CDR3 is 13 residues. Germline V gene data show CDR1 as SEHNR and CDR2 as FQNEAQ (reference sequence). V lost 6 bases and J lost 2, with 8 bases in between. The chain is built from TRBV7-9 and TRBJ1-3, with D unresolved. This specimen consisted of peripheral blood, obtained 28 days after the second dose of the MenACWY control vaccine. This TCR came from an adult who received the MenACWY meningococcal vaccine as a control. CDR3 sequence: CASRTEPGNTIYF. CDR3 bases: TGTGCCAGCAGGACTGAACCTGGAAACACCATATATTTT.